This T cell receptor (beta chain) was documented in a study of blood T cell repertoires in COVID-19. Study-wide context: From the United States, Italy and Spain came samples of acute and convalescent COVID-19. Sample material is recorded as cDNA or gDNA derived from T cells, B-cell-depleted T cells, or PBMCs.

In the authors' workflow: The assay estimated nucleated cells by amplifying reference gene primers. The assay was immunoSEQ multiplex PCR, and TCRdb's table has in-frame clones only and misses some. Clone size and V and J calls were adopted from that table, with D and trimming inferred from the DNA. Of 200,000 to 300,000 clones in the sample, roughly 90% were seen once. This CDR3 is built from 13 residues. Trimming removed 4 bases at V and 2 bases at J, with 8 bases between. The germline CDR1 and CDR2 sequences are MNHEY and SVGAGI. The receptor was derived from a man between 25 and 39 years old with active or convalescent COVID-19. This chain joins TRBV6-5 and TRBJ2-5; D unresolved. The material sequenced was peripheral blood. CDR3 DNA sequence: TGTGCCAGCAGTTTGCGGTTTCAAGAGACCCAGTACTTC. Protein sequence: CASSLRFQETQYF.